These 8 T cell receptor beta chains originate from one sample sequenced in a study of shared clonotypes between healthy human individuals. Profiled with immunoSEQ multiplex PCR; TCRdb holds only in-frame clones, not every one. The table has approximately 1.4 million clones, around 98% seen once. Specimen: naive CD4+ T cells sorted from blood. Subset in this sample: CD45RA+ positively selected. These receptors were taken from a man between 25 and 39 years old in good health.

V is TRBV11-3 and J is TRBJ2-1, with D perhaps matching TRBD2 (5 bases). Per the germline V gene, CDR1 is SGHNT and CDR2 is YENEEA. Trimming left V 5 bases short and J 8 bases short, with 13 bases between. The CDR3 is 13 amino acids. In DNA form, the CDR3 reads TGTGCCAGCAGCCCAACCGTTAGCGATGAGCAGTTCTTC. Translation: CASSPTVSDEQFF.

CDR3 nucleotide sequence: TGTGCCAGTAAGCGGGAAATGAACTCCTACGAGCAGTACTTC. Protein sequence: CASKREMNSYEQYF. The chain has TRBV11-1 and TRBJ2-7, with 7 positions matching TRBD2. The CDR3 is 14 residues long. Germline CDR1 SGHAT, CDR2 FQDESV (reference sequence). The trim removed 9 bases at V and 0 bases at J, leaving 8 bases unmatched.

The chain links TRBV10-1 to TRBJ2-7; no clear D. With 7 bases removed from V and 4 bases from J, the gap between germline ends came to 8 bases. The CDR3 is 11 residues long. Germline assignment: CDR1 WNHNN and CDR2 SYGVQD (reference sequence). CDR3 nucleotides: TGCGCCAGCAATAATGGGTACGAGCAGTACTTC. The encoded protein is CASNNGYEQYF.

Details on this clone: The identical CDR3 is also encoded by other nucleotide sequences in the sample. The chain couples TRBV18 to TRBJ2-5; TRBD2 matches 7 bases. V shed 1 base and J 2 bases; nucleotides not matched to a gene: 4. The CDR3 length is 15 residues. In germline, CDR1 is KGHSH, CDR2 LQKENI. The CDR3, as DNA: TGTGCCAGCTCACCACTGCTAGCGGAGCAAGAGACCCAGTACTTC. As protein: CASSPLLAEQETQYF.

V and J are TRBV30 and TRBJ2-7; 8 bases fit TRBD1. Germline assignment: CDR1 GTSNPN and CDR2 SVGIG (reference sequence). The CDR3 runs 12 residues. Losses at the gene ends were 4 bases for V and 10 bases for J; bases not matched to a gene: 9. The CDR3 DNA sequence: TGTGCCTGGACTCACACAGGGGGAAAACAGTACTTC. Translated, it gives CAWTHTGGKQYF.

The V gene is TRBV4-3, the J gene TRBJ2-6; 12 bases are shared with TRBD2. Germline trimming cut 0 bases from V and 1 base from J; bases unmatched to any gene: 10. The germline V gene has CDR1 LGHNA and CDR2 YSLEER. This CDR3 comprises 21 residues. The DNA for the CDR3 is TGCGCCAGCAGCCAAGAATCACTAGCGGGAGGAGGAGGGTCTGGGGCCAACGTCCTGACTTTC. Its translation is CASSQESLAGGGGSGANVLTF.

J is TRBJ1-1 and V is TRBV5-5; D may be TRBD1 (5 bases). The CDR3 is made up of 14 amino acids. CDR1 and CDR2 (germline): SGHKS, YYEKEE (reference sequence). The V and J ends lost 0 bases and 0 bases respectively, with 6 bases between them. In DNA, the CDR3 is TGTGCCAGCAGCTTGGGACAGATGAACACTGAAGCTTTCTTT. This translates into CASSLGQMNTEAFF.

In DNA, the CDR3 is TGTGCCAGCAGTTCCCACCGGACTAGCGGGTACGAGCAGTACTTC. It encodes CASSSHRTSGYEQYF. The chain uses TRBV6-5 and TRBJ2-7, with 11 bases identical to TRBD2. Germline V gene sequence: CDR1 MNHEY, CDR2 SVGAGI. The CDR3 totals 15 residues. Trimming cost V 4 bases and J 4 bases; bases outside gene matches: 6.